Sequencing of this TCR beta chain was carried out in a study of T-cell reconstitution after alpha-beta-depleted transplantation in children. Turning to this clonotype: What it binds is unknown.

Whole-study results and caveats: Most T-cell counts and diversity one year after the transplant came from T cells that were newly produced. Elevated TCRbeta diversity at day 60 was traced, in some patients, to surviving recipient T cells and thymic progenitors.

The CDR3 spans 15 residues. After removal of 7 bases from V and 5 bases from J, the junction contained 5 bases not matched to a gene. CDR1 and CDR2 from the germline V gene are ENHRY and SYGVKD. Using unique molecular identifiers, the investigators prepared the TCRbeta library. TCRdb called the PCR reads again in MiXCR, with one record for every CDR3 protein. The sample includes 200,000 to 250,000 distinct CDR3 sequences, about 24% of them seen just once. The rearrangement joins TRBV10-3 to TRBJ2-2; 12 bases line up with TRBD1. Specimen: PBMCs, mostly from graft donor cells, collected 360 days after TCRalphabeta/CD19-depleted stem cell transplant. This receptor was identified in a female patient between 2 and 10 years old who had a stem cell transplant for congenital amegakaryocytic thrombocytopenia, so the T cells may come from the graft donor. Written as DNA, the CDR3 is TGTGCCATCAAGGGGGGACAGGGGGCGACCGGGGAGCTGTTTTTT. This gives the protein CAIKGGQGATGELFF.